There are a few counts of the clone carrying this T cell receptor beta chain. As yet, its antigen is unknown. The CDR3 extends 3 residues past the end of the read, so its final part is completed from the germline J gene. Of CVID subjects, under 16 were female and fewer than 30 male, mean age approximately 40. For at least one year, all CVID subjects received replacement immunoglobulin. This sample was taken from a study of T cell clonality in common variable immunodeficiency. The study, taken as a whole, reports: Patient heterogeneity in the CVID cohort limited correlations between repertoire features and clinical complications. Reportedly, TCR beta sequences from common variable immunodeficiency showed fewer deletions and N-nucleotide insertions.

Assay: immunoSEQ multiplex PCR; the TCRdb copy retains only in-frame clones and omits some. Recorded here are about 34,000 clones, with no singletons, and the ten leading clones hold under 30%. The CDR3 is 14 amino acids. Germline V CDR1 and CDR2: SGHVS, FNYEAQ. V lost 2 bases and J lost 10, with 12 bases in between. The rearrangement uses TRBV7-6 and TRBJ1-6; D is perhaps TRBD1 (5 bases). The specimen was peripheral blood mononuclear cells. This TCR derives from a human donor with common variable immunodeficiency. The CDR3 here is CASSLSGGPSPLHF. The sequenced part of the CDR3 DNA is TGTGCCAGCAGCTTATCGGGGGGACCCTCACCC.